This is a list of T cell receptor beta chains from one sample in a study of T cell responses to AZD1222 COVID-19 vaccine. Profiled with immunoSEQ multiplex PCR; TCRdb holds only in-frame clones, not every one. The sample contains roughly 170,000 clones, roughly 93% of which appear only once. This material consisted of peripheral blood, taken on day 0 of AZD1222 vaccination. These receptors were obtained from an adult in good health. CDR3s include the opening cysteine and the closing phenylalanine or tryptophan. D genes are given only for firm matches.

j_gene | d_gene | v_gene | CDR3aa | CDR3nt
TRBJ2-7 | NA | TRBV11-2 | CASSLDLSRVYEQYF | TGTGCCAGCAGCTTAGATTTGAGCAGGGTTTACGAGCAGTACTTC
TRBJ2-1 | TRBD1 | TRBV9 | CASSADGTAAEQFF | TGTGCCAGCAGCGCCGATGGGACAGCGGCTGAGCAGTTCTTC
TRBJ1-6 | TRBD1 | TRBV11-1 | CASRGQRGNSPLHF | TGTGCCAGCAGGGGACAGAGAGGAAATTCACCCCTCCACTTT
TRBJ1-2 | TRBD1 | TRBV28 | CASSYQGGNYGYTF | TGTGCCAGCAGCTATCAGGGGGGGAACTATGGCTACACCTTC
TRBJ1-5 | TRBD1 | TRBV28 | CASRLQTGSNQPQHF | TGTGCCAGCAGACTGCAGACAGGGAGCAATCAGCCCCAGCATTTT
TRBJ1-4 | TRBD1 | TRBV4-1 | CASSQWGQGIRKEKLFF | TGCGCCAGCAGCCAATGGGGACAGGGGATAAGGAAGGAAAAACTGTTTTTT
TRBJ2-7 | TRBD1 | TRBV5-1 | CASSLVQGTYEQYF | TGCGCCAGCAGCTTGGTACAGGGGACCTACGAGCAGTACTTC
TRBJ1-2 | NA | TRBV4-2 | CASSQRRDIDGYTF | TGTGCCAGCAGCCAACGTCGGGACATAGATGGCTACACCTTC
TRBJ1-6 | NA | TRBV4-3 | CASSQDKQGNSPLHF | TGCGCCAGCAGCCAAGATAAGCAGGGTAATTCACCCCTCCACTTT
TRBJ2-7 | TRBD1 | TRBV27 | CATSGQEGSYEQYF | TGTGCCACTAGTGGACAGGAAGGTAGCTACGAGCAGTACTTC
TRBJ2-3 | NA | TRBV5-1 | CASSLNSDTQYF | TGCGCCAGCAGCTTGAACTCAGATACGCAGTATTTT
TRBJ1-2 | NA | TRBV6-5 | CASRKTTMLQYGYTF | TGTGCCAGCAGAAAAACTACGATGTTACAGTATGGCTACACCTTC
TRBJ1-1 | NA | TRBV6-4 | CASSDRADLGVGEAFF | TGTGCCAGCAGTGATCGGGCCGATTTAGGAGTGGGTGAAGCTTTCTTT
TRBJ2-5 | NA | TRBV19 | CASSMVVQETQYF | TGTGCCAGTAGTATGGTGGTCCAAGAGACCCAGTACTTC
TRBJ1-5 | NA | TRBV7-8 | CASSLGDQPQHF | TGTGCCAGCAGCTTAGGGGATCAGCCCCAGCATTTT